Each of the 12 T cell receptor beta chains below was sequenced from the same sample in a study of shared clonotypes between healthy human individuals. Naive CD8 cells, CD45RO-negative and positively selected for CCR7, excluded terminally differentiated effector memory CD45RA+ cells. The data were produced by immunoSEQ multiplex PCR, yet TCRdb's version contains in-frame clones alone and is incomplete. The sample lists approximately 2,000,000 clones; around 95% were seen once. The material sequenced was naive CD8+ T cells from PBMCs. The receptor set was obtained from a man aged 18-30 years in good health. Some clones in this sample may be carry-over from other donors' samples.

In the case of this clone: Other DNA sequences in the same sample also yield this CDR3. This chain joins TRBV11-2 and TRBJ1-5; possible D gene TRBD1, 6 bases. The CDR3 sequence is 14 residues long. V was clipped by 3 bases and J by 4 bases, with 10 bases between them. Germline V gene sequence: CDR1 SGHAT, CDR2 FQNNGV. This CDR3 is CASSLGGANQPQHF. CDR3 DNA sequence: TGTGCCAGCAGCTTGGGGGGGGCAAATCAGCCCCAGCATTTT. The entire variable domain, with the rest obtained from reference TRBV11-2 and TRBJ1-5, is as follows: EAGVAQSPRYKIIEKRQSVAFWCNPISGHATLYWYQQILGQGPKLLIQFQNNGVVDDSQLPKDRFSAERLKGVDSTLKIQPAKLEDSAVYLCASSLGGANQPQHFGDGTRLSIL.

About this clone: Other nucleotide sequences in the sample specify the same CDR3. CDR3 protein: CASSLGVQETQYF. Written as DNA, the CDR3 is TGTGCCAGCAGTCTCGGTGTCCAAGAGACCCAGTACTTC. The rearrangement links TRBV28 to TRBJ2-5; D not certain. V lost 5 bases and J lost 1, with 8 bases in between. Germline-derived CDR1 and CDR2 are MDHEN and SYDVKM. CDR3 length: 13 amino acids.

This chain joins TRBV5-1 and TRBJ1-1; 7 bases align to TRBD1. Germline CDR1 SGHRS, CDR2 YFSETQ. Unmatched junction bases numbered 15, after V lost 3 bases and J lost 1 base. The CDR3 totals 18 residues. The CDR3 DNA is TGCGCCAGCAGCTCTGGTCAGGCGGCGGGACAGCCGAACACTGAAGCTTTCTTT. Its protein product is CASSSGQAAGQPNTEAFF.

There are many counts of this clone. The chain is built from TRBV7-9 and TRBJ1-2, with D uncertain. From germline, CDR1 is SEHNR and CDR2 FQNEAQ (reference sequence). The CDR3 is 12 residues long. Trimming removed 5 bases from V and 5 bases from J, with 9 bases in between. CDR3 amino acids: CASSPDLYGYTF. The CDR3 DNA is TGTGCCAGCAGCCCGGACCTATATGGCTACACCTTC.

This clone has a handful of counts. This sequence joins TRBV9 and TRBJ2-1; D might be TRBD2 (6 bases). The germline gives CDR1 SGDLS, CDR2 YYNGEE. The CDR3 loop spans 15 amino acids. V lost 0 bases to trimming and J lost 3 bases, with 10 bases between them. For the CDR3, the DNA is TGTGCCAGCAGCGTAGAGCCGGACTACTACAATGAGCAGTTCTTC. It encodes CASSVEPDYYNEQFF.

The chain uses TRBV15 and TRBJ2-1; TRBD1 is a possible D gene (6 bases). Germline V gene data show CDR1 as LNHNV and CDR2 as YYDKDF (reference sequence). The V and J ends lost 5 bases and 0 bases respectively, with 11 bases between them. CDR3 length equals 15 residues. The CDR3 bases are TGTGCCACCAGCGGGGAACAGGGCTCCTACAATGAGCAGTTCTTC. Its protein product is CATSGEQGSYNEQFF.

The chain links TRBV15 to TRBJ2-3; a weak D match, TRBD2 (6 bases). Per the germline V gene, CDR1 is LNHNV and CDR2 is YYDKDF (reference sequence). Trimming removed 0 bases at V and 7 bases at J, with 20 bases between. The CDR3 length is 17 residues. This chain's CDR3 is CATSRDLVGGFGHTQYF. In DNA, the CDR3 is TGTGCCACCAGCAGAGATTTGGTTGGAGGGTTCGGGCATACGCAGTATTTT.

This rearrangement joins TRBV5-4 to TRBJ2-1; 10 positions match TRBD2. The CDR3 consists of 15 residues. CDR1 and CDR2 from the germline V gene are SGHNT and YYREEE (reference sequence). J lost 2 bases, V lost 5 bases, and 4 bases had no gene match. The DNA for the CDR3 is TGTGCCAGCAGTTTTAGCGGGAGGCCCTACAATGAGCAGTTCTTC. It encodes CASSFSGRPYNEQFF.

A single count supports this clone. The sample has other DNA sequences that encode this CDR3 too. The chain combines TRBV6-5 with TRBJ2-7; possible D gene TRBD1, 5 bases. CDR3 length: 13 amino acids. CDR1 and CDR2 from the germline V gene are MNHEY and SVGAGI. V lost 2 bases to trimming and J lost 0 bases, with 5 bases between them. CDR3 DNA: TGTGCCAGCAGTTACAGGGGCTCCTACGAGCAGTACTTC. This sequence encodes CASSYRGSYEQYF.

V and J are TRBV28 and TRBJ1-4; 7 nucleotides match TRBD1. The length of the CDR3 is 14 residues. V dropped 2 bases and J dropped 8; count of bases not matched to a gene: 5. Germline loops: CDR1 MDHEN, CDR2 SYDVKM. The CDR3 coding sequence is TGTGCCAGCAGTTTACGGGACAGCGGGGAAAAACTGTTTTTT. Translating it yields CASSLRDSGEKLFF.

The V gene is TRBV28, the J gene TRBJ2-7; weak D call: TRBD1 (6 bases). CDR1 and CDR2 (germline): MDHEN, SYDVKM. CDR3 length equals 16 residues. Between the trimmed V and J ends, which lost 5 bases and 6 bases, there was a span of 23 bases. CDR3 sequence (DNA): TGTGCCAGCAGTCAGATTCGGATCCGGACAGATGGCGAGCAGTACTTC. This gives the protein CASSQIRIRTDGEQYF.

On this clone itself: This sample includes further DNA sequences coding for the same CDR3. J is TRBJ2-2 and V is TRBV4-1; D is uncertain. Germline V CDR1 and CDR2: MGHRA, YSYEKL. The CDR3 runs 14 residues. The V end was cut by 1 base, the J end by 5 bases, with 8 bases between. In DNA, the CDR3 is TGCGCCAGCAGCCAAGGTCCTGGGACCGGGGAGCTGTTTTTT. As protein: CASSQGPGTGELFF.